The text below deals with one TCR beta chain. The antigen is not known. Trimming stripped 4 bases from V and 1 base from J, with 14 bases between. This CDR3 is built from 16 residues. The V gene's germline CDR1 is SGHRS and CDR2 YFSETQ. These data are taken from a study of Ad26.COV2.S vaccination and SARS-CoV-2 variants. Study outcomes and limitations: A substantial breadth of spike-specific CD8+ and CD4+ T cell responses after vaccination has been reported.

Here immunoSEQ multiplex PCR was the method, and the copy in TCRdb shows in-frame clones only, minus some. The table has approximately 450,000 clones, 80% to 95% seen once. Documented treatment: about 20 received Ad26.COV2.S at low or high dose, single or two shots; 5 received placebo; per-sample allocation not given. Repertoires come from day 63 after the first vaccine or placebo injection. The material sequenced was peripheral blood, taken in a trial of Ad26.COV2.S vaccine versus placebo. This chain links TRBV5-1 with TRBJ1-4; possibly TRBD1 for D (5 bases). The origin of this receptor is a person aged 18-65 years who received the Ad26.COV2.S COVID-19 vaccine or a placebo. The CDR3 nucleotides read TGCGCCAGCAGCGTGGGGGTCGGAGGAACTAATGAAAAACTGTTTTTT. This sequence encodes CASSVGVGGTNEKLFF.